The clone carrying this TCR beta chain was seen more than once but under ten times. Its antigen is unknown. These data originate in a study of cytomegalovirus exposure and HLA in healthy donors. Background on the study: Clustering assigned 81% of the approximately 400 genotyped donors to the Caucasian-associated ancestry cluster. Study-level points and caveats: CMV antigen specificity was confirmed in vitro for a few CMV-associated chains. TCR sequences were mostly rare, though some public TCRs occurred in many donors.

V dropped 1 base and J dropped 3; count of bases not matched to a gene: 8. Germline V gene lookup returns CDR1 MGHRA and CDR2 YSYEKL. CDR3 length: 17 amino acids. A multiplex PCR was run with 60 Vbeta primers and 13 Jbeta primers. TCRdb's copy holds only in-frame clones and misses some; the assay was immunoSEQ multiplex PCR. The repertoire holds roughly 80,000 clones, more than 75% seen once, with around 10% in the top ten. Sequencing was done on a sample of PBMCs. The chain has TRBV4-1 and TRBJ2-7, with 11 bases matching TRBD1. The sequence was collected from a male donor in good health and CMV-seropositive. The CDR3 is CASSQAPGQGVGYEQYF. The DNA for the CDR3 is TGCGCCAGCAGCCAAGCCCCGGGACAGGGGGTTGGCTACGAGCAGTACTTC.